Listed here are 25 T cell receptor beta chains from one sample, sequenced in a study of blood T cell repertoires in COVID-19. Clones were sequenced by immunoSEQ multiplex PCR, and TCRdb holds only the in-frame ones, with some missing. The sample gives 270,000 or so clones, 65% to 85% of which show up once; about 3.4% is in the top ten. The source material was PBMCs or T cells enriched from blood (not recorded which). These receptors originate from a man aged 50 to 60 who had recovered from COVID-19.

This clone was seen a handful of times. The J gene is TRBJ2-7, the V gene TRBV11-3; D is possibly TRBD2 (5 bases). The CDR3 is 13 residues long. With 5 bases removed from V and 3 bases from J, the gap between germline ends came to 11 bases. Germline CDR1 is SGHNT and CDR2 is YENEEA. The CDR3 protein is CASSRGGFYEQYF. In DNA, the CDR3 is TGTGCCAGCAGCCGGGGTGGCTTCTACGAGCAGTACTTC. Full variable domain (outside the CDR3, taken from reference TRBV11-3 and TRBJ2-7): EAGVVQSPRYKIIEKKQPVAFWCNPISGHNTLYWYLQNLGQGPELLIRYENEEAVDDSQLPKDRFSAERLKGVDSTLKIQPAELGDSAVYLCASSRGGFYEQYFGPGTRLTVT.

There are a few counts of this clone. This chain links TRBV2 with TRBJ1-2; 9 nucleotides agree with TRBD1. CDR1 and CDR2 from the germline V gene are SNHLY and FYNNEI. The CDR3 is 14 amino acids. Trimming cost V 3 bases and J 8 bases; bases outside gene matches: 7. The CDR3 loop is CASSELDRGIGYTF. The DNA for the CDR3 is TGTGCCAGCAGTGAGCTCGACAGGGGGATCGGCTACACCTTC.

The chain couples TRBV3-1 (or the pseudogene TRBV3-2) to TRBJ2-7; 12 bases map to TRBD1. CDR1 is LGHDT, CDR2 YNNKEL, per germline (reference sequence). The CDR3 sequence is 15 residues long. Germline trimming cut 5 bases from V and 7 bases from J; bases unmatched to any gene: 9. The CDR3 reads CASSAPGQGAREQYF. The CDR3 nucleotides read TGTGCCAGCAGCGCCCCGGGACAGGGGGCGCGTGAGCAGTACTTC.

The chain carries TRBV11-2 and TRBJ2-7; 11 positions agree with TRBD2. V lost 4 bases, J lost 0 bases, and 8 bases stayed unmatched. Per the germline V gene, CDR1 is SGHAT and CDR2 is FQNNGV. The CDR3 has 17 amino acids. The CDR3 DNA is TGTGCCAGCAGCTCACTAGCGGGGGCAACCAGCTCCTACGAGCAGTACTTC. This translates into CASSSLAGATSSYEQYF.

The chain joins TRBV18 to TRBJ2-7; 8 bases agree with TRBD2. The CDR3 length is 16 residues. CDR1 and CDR2 (germline): KGHSH, LQKENI. The V segment lost 4 bases and the J segment 0 bases; nucleotides outside the gene matches: 8. CDR3 bases: TGTGCCAGCTCACGTGGTCCGGGAGGGGACTCCTACGAGCAGTACTTC. Its translation: CASSRGPGGDSYEQYF.

The CDR3 DNA sequence: TGTGCCAGCAGTCCGGGATTTGATTCACCCCTCCACTTT. Translated, it gives CASSPGFDSPLHF. J is TRBJ1-6 and V is TRBV12-3 or TRBV12-4; D is undetermined. The CDR3 length is 13 residues. Trimming took off 5 bases at V and 8 bases at J, with 10 bases between the two ends.

V gene TRBV19 combines with J gene TRBJ1-5; D possibly corresponds to TRBD1 (5 bases). The CDR3 contains 15 residues. In germline, CDR1 is LNHDA, CDR2 SQIVND (reference sequence). With 1 base removed from V and 6 bases from J, the gap between germline ends came to 13 bases. The CDR3 loop is CASSIGGRVGQPQHF. Here the CDR3 DNA reads TGTGCCAGTAGTATAGGGGGCAGGGTGGGTCAGCCCCAGCATTTT.

A word on this clone: Additional DNA sequences in this sample encode the identical CDR3. The chain uses TRBV28 and TRBJ1-1; D is possibly TRBD1 (5 bases). Trimming took 5 bases from V and 3 from J, leaving 10 bases between them. Germline V gene lookup returns CDR1 MDHEN and CDR2 SYDVKM. This CDR3 spans 13 amino acids. CDR3 sequence: CASSRGTDTEAFF. CDR3 nucleotide sequence: TGTGCCAGCAGTCGCGGGACCGACACTGAAGCTTTCTTT. Together with reference TRBV28 and TRBJ1-1, the CDR3 gives the full variable domain: DVKVTQSSRYLVKRTGEKVFLECVQDMDHENMFWYRQDPGLGLRLIYFSYDVKMKEKGDIPEGYSVSREKKERFSLILESASTNQTSMYLCASSRGTDTEAFFGQGTRLTVV.

The V gene is TRBV5-1, the J gene TRBJ1-4; 7 bases are a match to TRBD1. The CDR3 extends over 15 amino acids. V shed 1 base, J shed 7 bases, and the junction held 7 bases outside the gene matches. Germline loops: CDR1 SGHRS, CDR2 YFSETQ. The CDR3 here is CASSLSAGGGEKLFF. The CDR3 nucleotides read TGCGCCAGCAGCTTGTCGGCAGGGGGAGGTGAAAAACTGTTTTTT.

The rearrangement uses TRBV4-2 and TRBJ2-3, with TRBD2 matching over 10 bases. The V and J ends lost 4 bases and 3 bases, in that order; junction bases with no gene match: 10. The CDR3 has 17 amino acids. CDR1 is LGHNA and CDR2 is YNFKEQ in the germline V gene. In nucleotides, the CDR3 is TGTGCCAGCAGCCGCGAACAAGCGGGGGGGGAAACAGATACGCAGTATTTT. Amino acids: CASSREQAGGETDTQYF.

The chain employs TRBV5-1 and TRBJ2-1; D possibly corresponds to TRBD2 (6 bases). CDR1 is SGHRS, CDR2 YFSETQ, per germline. The CDR3 has 15 amino acids. The V gene lost 2 bases and the J gene lost 5 bases, with 14 bases spanning the gap. The CDR3 sequence: CASSFGTPPNNEQFF. The CDR3 bases are TGCGCCAGCAGCTTCGGGACTCCTCCCAACAATGAGCAGTTCTTC.

This chain connects TRBV30 to TRBJ1-3, with 7 bases matching TRBD1. The CDR3 is made up of 15 amino acids. The trim removed 0 bases at V and 3 bases at J, leaving 5 bases unmatched. CDR1 and CDR2 from the germline V gene are GTSNPN and SVGIG (reference sequence). CDR3 DNA sequence: TGTGCCTGGAGTGTAGGACAGGCATATGGAAACACCATATATTTT. This sequence encodes CAWSVGQAYGNTIYF.

The V and J genes are TRBV5-1 and TRBJ2-7, with 10 bases identical to TRBD2. The CDR3 is 15 amino acids. Germline CDR1 and CDR2: SGHRS and YFSETQ. The V segment lost 0 bases and the J segment 6 bases; nucleotides outside the gene matches: 6. The chain's CDR3 is CASSLDPSGSREQYF. DNA for the CDR3: TGCGCCAGCAGCTTGGATCCTAGCGGGAGTCGCGAGCAGTACTTC.

V usage is TRBV5-1 and J usage is TRBJ2-2, with a weak D call TRBD2 (6 bases). Trimming stripped 2 bases from V and 4 bases from J, with 12 bases between. Germline lookup yields CDR1 SGHRS and CDR2 YFSETQ. The CDR3 spans 15 residues. The CDR3 DNA sequence: TGCGCCAGCAGCTTAACGGGGGTTACCACCGGGGAGCTGTTTTTT. It encodes CASSLTGVTTGELFF.

The chain has TRBV2 and TRBJ2-1; no reliable D call. Between the trimmed V and J ends, which lost 6 bases and 0 bases, there was a span of 12 bases. Germline V CDR1 and CDR2: SNHLY, FYNNEI. The CDR3 covers 15 residues. CDR3 sequence (DNA): TGTGCCAGCAGCGCAGACACAAGCTCCTACAATGAGCAGTTCTTC. Its protein product is CASSADTSSYNEQFF.

The gene calls are TRBV6-5 and TRBJ1-3; TRBD1 is a possible D gene (6 bases). The germline V gene encodes CDR1 MNHEY and CDR2 SVGAGI. V was pared by 6 bases and J by 2 bases, with 11 bases between. The CDR3 extends over 14 amino acids. In nucleotides, the CDR3 is TGTGCCAGCAGCCCAGGGGCCACTGGAAACACCATATATTTT. Residues: CASSPGATGNTIYF.

The chain carries TRBV2 and TRBJ1-1; D call uncertain. Germline CDR1 SNHLY, CDR2 FYNNEI. V was pared by 4 bases and J by 4 bases, with 10 bases between. The CDR3 contains 13 residues. The CDR3 loop reads CASSVNEATEAFF. The DNA for the CDR3 is TGTGCCAGCAGTGTTAATGAGGCCACTGAAGCTTTCTTT.

V gene TRBV10-2 combines with J gene TRBJ2-3, with D unresolved. The CDR3 consists of 13 residues. The V gene lost 5 bases and the J gene lost 3 bases, with 9 bases spanning the gap. Germline CDR1 reads WSHSY; CDR2 reads SAAADI. CDR3 sequence: CASSQVLTDTQYF. CDR3 DNA: TGCGCCAGCAGTCAAGTCCTAACAGATACGCAGTATTTT.

The V gene is TRBV25-1, the J gene TRBJ1-1; D is perhaps TRBD1 (6 bases). Deletions cut 8 bases from V and 4 bases from J, with 17 bases between. Germline CDR1 and CDR2: MGHDK and SYGVNS. CDR3 size: 14 residues. This CDR3 is CASAGGGEATEAFF. The DNA of the CDR3 is TGTGCCAGCGCAGGAGGGGGGGAGGCCACTGAAGCTTTCTTT.

A few counts support this clone. The chain has TRBV19 and TRBJ1-3; D ambiguous. Trimming stripped 5 bases from V and 0 bases from J, with 8 bases between. Per the germline V gene, CDR1 is LNHDA and CDR2 is SQIVND (reference sequence). The CDR3 is 14 residues long. The CDR3 coding sequence is TGTGCCAGTAGTCAAGCGGTCTCTGGAAACACCATATATTTT. Protein: CASSQAVSGNTIYF.

The rearrangement links TRBV15 to TRBJ1-2, with 8 bases lining up with TRBD1. The CDR3 sequence is 14 residues long. In germline, CDR1 is LNHNV, CDR2 YYDKDF (reference sequence). Trimming took 3 bases from V and 3 from J; bases not matched to a gene: 3. CDR3 sequence (DNA): TGTGCCACCAGCAGCCAGGGACAGGACTATGGCTACACCTTC. Translation gives CATSSQGQDYGYTF. The complete variable domain, with remaining parts taken from reference TRBV15 and TRBJ1-2, reads DAMVIQNPRYQVTQFGKPVTLSCSQTLNHNVMYWYQQKSSQAPKLLFHYYDKDFNNEADTPDNFQSRRPNTSFCFLDIRSPGLGDTAMYLCATSSQGQDYGYTFGSGTRLTVV.

This clone has only one observation. The chain uses TRBV5-1 and TRBJ1-2; 12 bases agree with TRBD1. Germline values: CDR1 SGHRS, CDR2 YFSETQ. This CDR3 spans 14 amino acids. With V trimmed by 4 bases and J by 8 bases, 6 bases remained unmatched. For the CDR3, the DNA is TGCGCCAGCAGCCCGGGACAGGGGGCGAAGGGCTACACCTTC. Amino acids: CASSPGQGAKGYTF.

This clone was found once. The chain uses TRBV12-5 and TRBJ1-1; D perhaps matches TRBD1 (6 bases). The V end lost 1 base, the J end lost 1 base, and 19 bases lay between the germline ends. Per the germline V gene, CDR1 is LGHNT and CDR2 is FRNRAP. This CDR3 comprises 18 residues. The CDR3 loop reads CASGLGSKDSLKNTEAFF. For the CDR3, the DNA is TGTGCTAGTGGTTTGGGCAGCAAGGACAGCCTTAAGAACACTGAAGCTTTCTTT.

The chain recombines TRBV12-3 or TRBV12-4 with TRBJ2-7; no clear D. The CDR3 runs to 11 residues. V lost 3 bases and J 3 bases, leaving 3 bases between the germline ends. The CDR3 DNA reads TGTGCCAGCAGTTTCAACTACGAGCAGTACTTC. It encodes CASSFNYEQYF.

The chain recombines TRBV29-1 with TRBJ1-1, with D possibly matching TRBD1 (6 bases). Looked up from germline, CDR1 is SQVTM and CDR2 is ANQGSEA. V lost 0 bases and J lost 4, with 9 bases in between. The length of the CDR3 is 13 residues. The CDR3 DNA follows: TGCAGCGTTGAAGATCAGGGGATCACTGAAGCTTTCTTT. Translation: CSVEDQGITEAFF.